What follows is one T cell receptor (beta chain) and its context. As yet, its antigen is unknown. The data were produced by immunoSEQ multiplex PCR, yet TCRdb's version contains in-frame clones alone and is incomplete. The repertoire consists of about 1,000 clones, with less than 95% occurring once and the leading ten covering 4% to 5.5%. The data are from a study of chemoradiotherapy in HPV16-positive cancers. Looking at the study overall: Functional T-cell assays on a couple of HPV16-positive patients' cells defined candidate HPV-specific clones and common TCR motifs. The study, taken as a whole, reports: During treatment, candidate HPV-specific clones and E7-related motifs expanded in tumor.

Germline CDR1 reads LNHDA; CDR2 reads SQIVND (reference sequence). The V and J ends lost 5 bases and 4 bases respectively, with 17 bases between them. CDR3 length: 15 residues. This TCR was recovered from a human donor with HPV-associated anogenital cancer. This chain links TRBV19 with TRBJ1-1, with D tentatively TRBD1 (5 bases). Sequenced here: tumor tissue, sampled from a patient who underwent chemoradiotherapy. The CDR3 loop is CASSARDFRVTEAFF. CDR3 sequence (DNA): TGTGCCAGTAGTGCCCGGGACTTTAGGGTCACTGAAGCTTTCTTT.